This passage covers 5 T cell receptor beta chains from one sample sequenced in a study of cytomegalovirus exposure and HLA in healthy donors. It was with 60 Vbeta and 13 Jbeta primers that the PCR ran. TCRdb's table, derived via immunoSEQ multiplex PCR, lists solely in-frame clones and lacks some. The table has roughly 200,000 clones, roughly four fifths seen once; the top ten hold 0.55% to 0.7%. Input material: PBMCs. The receptors come from a woman aged 40 to 50 in good health and CMV-seronegative.

V gene TRBV30 combines with J gene TRBJ1-6, with 7 bases that match TRBD1. CDR3 length: 13 amino acids. CDR1 is GTSNPN and CDR2 is SVGIG in the germline V gene (reference sequence). With 2 bases clipped from V and 6 bases from J, the junction kept 1 base outside the gene matches. CDR3 protein: CAWSRDSNSPLHF. CDR3 DNA sequence: TGTGCCTGGAGTAGGGACAGTAATTCACCCCTCCACTTT.

The gene calls are TRBV7-2 and TRBJ1-1; TRBD1 aligns across 8 bases. Per the germline V gene, CDR1 is SGHTA and CDR2 is FQGNSA. The CDR3 runs to 17 residues. J lost 1 base, V lost 3 bases, and 10 bases had no gene match. The DNA for the CDR3 is TGTGCCAGCAGCTTCGGAGGGCAGGGGGCAAGGAACACTGAAGCTTTCTTT. This translates into CASSFGGQGARNTEAFF.

The V call is TRBV10-3, the J call TRBJ2-5; D call uncertain. The assigned J gene may be wrong: the sequence end matches TRBJ2-7 better. CDR3 length: 12 residues. Germline V gene sequence: CDR1 ENHRY, CDR2 SYGVKD. This CDR3 is CAISESLYEQYF. As DNA, the CDR3 is TGTGCCATCAGCGAGAGCCTCTACGAGCAGTACTTC.

The chain employs TRBV27 and TRBJ2-2, with D hard to call. The V and J ends lost 5 bases and 8 bases respectively, with 9 bases between them. Germline V gene data show CDR1 as MNHEY and CDR2 as SMNVEV (reference sequence). The CDR3 length is 12 residues. The CDR3: CASSLPLGELFF. As DNA, the CDR3 is TGTGCCAGCAGTCTTCCCTTAGGGGAGCTGTTTTTT.

To note about this clone: Other DNA sequences in the same sample also yield this CDR3. CDR3: CASSFSDIGAFF. DNA of the CDR3: TGTGCCAGCAGCTTCTCGGACATAGGAGCCTTCTTT. The gene calls are TRBV6-6 and TRBJ1-1; TRBD1 might be the D (5 bases). This CDR3 has 12 residues. V gave up 6 bases and J gave up 14 bases, with 19 bases separating them. In germline, CDR1 is MNHNY, CDR2 SVGAGI (reference sequence).